These T cell receptor beta chains were read from a single sample in a study of control samples from healthy donors and cancer patients. Here immunoSEQ multiplex PCR was the method, and the copy in TCRdb shows in-frame clones only, minus some. Of tens of thousands of clones in the sample, roughly 92% were seen once. The sequencing sample was made of blood. These receptors were obtained from a man aged 30 to 39 in good health. Both conserved end residues are part of each CDR3. Each record gives: J gene, clone size, D gene, V gene, CDR3 protein, CDR3 DNA. D genes are given only for firm matches. Clone size appears in some rows only: once, few, many, or a class for an expanded clone.

J: TRBJ1-1
size: NA
D: NA
V: TRBV6-2/TRBV6-3
CDR3: CASSPSGHLYTEAFF
DNA: TGTGCCAGCAGCCCTTCTGGTCACTTATACACTGAAGCTTTCTTT

J: TRBJ1-5
size: NA
D: TRBD1
V: TRBV11-3
CDR3: CASSLGRTGQASQHF
DNA: TGTGCCAGCAGCTTGGGAAGGACAGGGCAAGCGTCCCAGCATTTT

J: TRBJ1-5
size: NA
D: NA
V: TRBV4-1
CDR3: CASSQEGAEINQPQHF
DNA: TGCGCCAGCAGCCAAGAGGGAGCGGAAATCAATCAGCCCCAGCATTTT

J: TRBJ2-1
size: NA
D: TRBD1
V: TRBV11-3
CDR3: CASSSQQGVEQFF
DNA: TGTGCCAGCAGCTCTCAGCAGGGGGTTGAGCAGTTCTTC

J: TRBJ1-5
size: NA
D: NA
V: TRBV14
CDR3: CASSQQYSNQPQHF
DNA: TGTGCCAGCAGCCAACAATATAGCAATCAGCCCCAGCATTTT

J: TRBJ1-3
size: NA
D: NA
V: TRBV7-2
CDR3: CASSLGGSSGNTIYF
DNA: TGTGCCAGCAGCTTGGGTGGGAGCTCTGGAAACACCATATATTTT

J: TRBJ2-1
size: NA
D: TRBD2
V: TRBV12-5
CDR3: CASGLVRAGNNNEQFF
DNA: TGTGCTAGTGGTTTGGTACGAGCGGGGAACAACAATGAGCAGTTCTTC

J: TRBJ2-3
size: NA
D: NA
V: TRBV6-5
CDR3: CASSPIKERTDTQYF
DNA: TGTGCCAGCAGTCCCATTAAGGAGCGCACAGATACGCAGTATTTT

J: TRBJ2-5
size: NA
D: TRBD1
V: TRBV11-2
CDR3: CASSLLGQGGETQYF
DNA: TGTGCCAGCAGCTTACTCGGACAGGGAGGAGAGACCCAGTACTTC

J: TRBJ1-4
size: NA
D: TRBD1
V: TRBV18
CDR3: CASSPGTGSTNEKLFF
DNA: TGTGCCAGCTCACCAGGGACAGGGTCAACTAATGAAAAACTGTTTTTT

J: TRBJ1-6
size: NA
D: NA
V: TRBV6-5
CDR3: CAGRNGYSPLHF
DNA: TGTGCCGGAAGAAACGGGTACTCACCCCTCCACTTT

J: TRBJ1-2
size: few
D: TRBD1
V: TRBV18
CDR3: CASSPNRGLRDGYTF
DNA: TGTGCCAGCTCACCAAACAGGGGGCTTCGCGATGGCTACACCTTC

J: TRBJ1-6
size: NA
D: NA
V: TRBV10-2
CDR3: CASSESNRVDSPLHF
DNA: TGCGCCAGCAGTGAGTCGAACAGGGTAGATTCACCCCTCCACTTT

J: TRBJ2-1
size: NA
D: TRBD2
V: TRBV4-3
CDR3: CASSQKTSGGYNEQFF
DNA: TGCGCCAGCAGCCAAAAGACTAGCGGGGGTTACAATGAGCAGTTCTTC

J: TRBJ1-6
size: NA
D: TRBD1
V: TRBV5-6
CDR3: CASSAVGGGGSPLHF
DNA: TGTGCCAGCAGCGCCGTTGGAGGGGGCGGGTCACCCCTCCACTTT

J: TRBJ2-2
size: NA
D: NA
V: TRBV6-5
CDR3: CASSNQWAGELFF
DNA: TGTGCCAGCAGTAACCAATGGGCCGGGGAGCTGTTTTTT

J: TRBJ1-4
size: NA
D: NA
V: TRBV6-6
CDR3: CASSSYNEKLFF
DNA: TGTGCCAGCAGTTCTTACAATGAAAAACTGTTTTTT

J: TRBJ1-2
size: NA
D: TRBD1
V: TRBV9
CDR3: CASSVGQGNRYGYTF
DNA: TGTGCCAGCAGCGTCGGACAGGGTAACCGGTATGGCTACACCTTC

J: TRBJ1-1
size: NA
D: NA
V: TRBV7-8
CDR3: CASSLAFLNTEAFF
DNA: TGTGCCAGCAGCTTAGCGTTCTTGAACACTGAAGCTTTCTTT

J: TRBJ2-1
size: NA
D: TRBD2
V: TRBV15
CDR3: CATSRGTSGRYNEQFF
DNA: TGTGCCACCAGCAGAGGTACTAGCGGGCGTTACAATGAGCAGTTCTTC

J: TRBJ2-2
size: NA
D: NA
V: TRBV7-2
CDR3: CASSLRSGNTGELFF
DNA: TGTGCCAGCAGCTTAAGATCCGGGAACACCGGGGAGCTGTTTTTT

J: TRBJ2-5
size: NA
D: NA
V: TRBV7-3
CDR3: CASSSLGGETQYF
DNA: TGTGCCAGCAGCTCGCTTGGGGGCGAGACCCAGTACTTC

J: TRBJ1-2
size: NA
D: NA
V: TRBV6-5
CDR3: CASSLNQGGYGYTF
DNA: TGTGCCAGCAGCCTAAATCAGGGTGGCTATGGCTACACCTTC

J: TRBJ2-4
size: NA
D: NA
V: TRBV24-1
CDR3: CATSDPDRAKNIQYF
DNA: TGTGCCACCAGTGACCCCGACAGGGCCAAAAACATTCAGTACTTC

J: TRBJ1-4
size: NA
D: NA
V: TRBV9
CDR3: CASSAGDPNEKLFF
DNA: TGTGCCAGCAGCGCAGGGGATCCTAATGAAAAACTGTTTTTT

J: TRBJ1-1
size: NA
D: NA
V: TRBV5-1
CDR3: CASGSGKGNTEAFF
DNA: TGCGCCAGCGGGTCAGGGAAGGGGAACACTGAAGCTTTCTTT

J: TRBJ1-1
size: NA
D: NA
V: TRBV6-2/TRBV6-3
CDR3: CASSYSVNGNTEAFF
DNA: TGTGCCAGCAGTTACTCAGTCAATGGGAACACTGAAGCTTTCTTT

J: TRBJ1-1
size: NA
D: NA
V: TRBV12-3/TRBV12-4
CDR3: CASVLGGTLAFF
DNA: TGTGCCAGCGTCCTAGGAGGGACCTTGGCTTTCTTT

J: TRBJ2-2
size: once
D: TRBD1
V: TRBV28
CDR3: CASSSPASGQGRGELFF
DNA: TGTGCCAGCAGCTCGCCTGCCTCGGGACAGGGTCGCGGGGAGCTGTTTTTT

J: TRBJ2-7
size: few
D: TRBD1
V: TRBV6-5
CDR3: CASSDSGTGSYEQYF
DNA: TGTGCCAGCAGTGACTCCGGGACAGGATCCTACGAGCAGTACTTC

J: TRBJ2-2
size: NA
D: TRBD1
V: TRBV19
CDR3: CASTKTLGTGGAGSTGELFF
DNA: TGTGCCAGTACTAAAACTCTAGGGACAGGGGGCGCCGGGTCCACCGGGGAGCTGTTTTTT

J: TRBJ2-2
size: NA
D: TRBD2
V: TRBV3-1/TRBV3-2
CDR3: CASSQVWSSGSNTGELFF
DNA: TGTGCCAGCAGCCAAGTATGGTCTAGCGGGTCGAACACCGGGGAGCTGTTTTTT

J: TRBJ1-4
size: once
D: TRBD1
V: TRBV5-1
CDR3: CASSSTGPLDEKLFF
DNA: TGCGCCAGCAGCTCGACAGGGCCCCTCGATGAAAAACTGTTTTTT

J: TRBJ2-3
size: NA
D: TRBD1
V: TRBV4-1
CDR3: CASSQRDRGPGASTDTQYF
DNA: TGCGCCAGCAGCCAGCGGGACAGGGGCCCGGGAGCTAGCACAGATACGCAGTATTTT

J: TRBJ2-3
size: NA
D: TRBD2
V: TRBV18
CDR3: CASSDLAGNTDTQYF
DNA: TGTGCCAGCTCGGATTTAGCGGGCAACACAGATACGCAGTATTTT